These 6 T cell receptor beta chains were all obtained from the same sample, sequenced in a study of CD8 T cells in Susac syndrome (dated 2019 in TCRdb). Library preparation was by the immunoSEQ multiplex PCR assay. RNA was extracted using the RNeasy kit, and about 0.45 to 1 ug of the RNA was reverse transcribed with random hexamers. The raw public reads went through TCRdb reprocessing: fastp at Q25, MiXCR clone calling, in-frame beta chains kept. Identical CDR3 proteins give one entry, which carries the most common genes and DNA. This sample lists 150,000 to 180,000 distinct CDR3 sequences; roughly 94% were detected once. The ten largest clones capture 0.2% to 0.25% of the sample. Material: CD8+ T cells from PBMCs. The receptors were gathered from a human donor with multiple sclerosis.

This chain joins TRBV30 and TRBJ1-6, with no clear D. The V and J ends lost 7 bases and 11 bases respectively, with 15 bases between them. The CDR3 sequence is 12 residues long. The germline V gene has CDR1 GTSNPN and CDR2 SVGIG (reference sequence). DNA of the CDR3: TGTGCCTTTCTTAATGTCAAGACACCCCTCCACTTT. Amino acids: CAFLNVKTPLHF.

This clonotype was detected only a few times. The chain uses TRBV20-1 and TRBJ2-7; no clear D gene. Trimming removed 0 bases from V and 4 bases from J, with 1 base in between. The germline V gene encodes CDR1 DFQATT and CDR2 SNEGSKA (reference sequence). This CDR3 is built from 10 residues. The CDR3 is CSARDYEQYF. Here the CDR3 DNA reads TGCAGTGCTAGAGATTACGAGCAGTACTTC.

The gene calls are TRBV9 and TRBJ2-5; 7 bases map to TRBD2. This CDR3 comprises 17 residues. Per germline, CDR1 SGDLS and CDR2 YYNGEE. J lost 7 bases, V lost 3 bases, and 18 bases had no gene match. The CDR3 loop is CASSATPGTTSRWTQYF. CDR3 coding DNA: TGTGCCAGCAGCGCAACCCCTGGGACTACCTCCAGATGGACCCAGTACTTC. Complete variable domain (other parts from reference TRBV9 and TRBJ2-5): DSGVTQTPKHLITATGQRVTLRCSPRSGDLSVYWYQQSLDQGLQFLIQYYNGEERAKGNILERFSAQQFPDLHSELNLSSLELGDSALYFCASSATPGTTSRWTQYFGPGTRLLVL.

The rearrangement uses TRBV15 and TRBJ2-1; D is ambiguous. Trimming left V 2 bases short and J 8 bases short, with 7 bases between. The CDR3 consists of 12 residues. CDR1 LNHNV and CDR2 YYDKDF come from the germline V gene (reference sequence). The CDR3 nucleotides read TGTGCCACCAGCAGATACGGCTATGAGCAGTTCTTC. This encodes CATSRYGYEQFF.

V and J are TRBV18 and TRBJ2-7; TRBD1 is a possible D gene (5 bases). The CDR3 spans 15 residues. Trimming removed 3 bases at V and 4 bases at J, with 16 bases between. In germline, CDR1 is KGHSH, CDR2 LQKENI. The CDR3 DNA is TGTGCCAGCTCACCTGACAGAGCACAAACATACGAGCAGTACTTC. Its protein product is CASSPDRAQTYEQYF.

The chain joins TRBV4-1 to TRBJ1-2; 8 bases line up with TRBD1. The V segment lost 6 bases and the J segment 7 bases; nucleotides outside the gene matches: 13. This CDR3 has 15 amino acids. Germline CDR1 is MGHRA and CDR2 is YSYEKL. DNA for the CDR3: TGCGCCAGCAGTACTCAGACAGGGGAGATGAGTGGCTACACCTTC. Translating gives CASSTQTGEMSGYTF.